The rows below give T cell receptor beta chains drawn from one sample of a study of T-cell reconstitution after alpha-beta-depleted transplantation in children. TCRdb fed the PCR reads into MiXCR, producing one record per CDR3 protein. The profile covers more than 60,000 distinct CDR3 sequences, with more than 5.5% appearing a single time and approximately 2.3% taken by the ten largest. Sequenced material: PBMCs from the stem cell graft donor, taken from the stem cell graft. The receptors here all came from a human donor who donated a stem cell graft to a child with acute lymphoblastic leukemia. Each CDR3 is given with its conserved first and last residue. D genes are given only for firm matches. Expanded clones are given a class, and other clones once, few, many or no size at all.

clone size	D gene	V gene	J gene	CDR3 DNA	CDR3 protein
many	.	TRBV5-6	TRBJ2-7	TGTGCCAGCAGCTTTTTCACCAGCTCCTACGAGCAGTACTTC	CASSFFTSSYEQYF
many	.	TRBV3-1	TRBJ2-1	TGTGCCAGCAGCCAATGGGACATCAATGAGCAGTTCTTC	CASSQWDINEQFF
.	.	TRBV3-1	TRBJ2-2	TGTGCCAGCAGCCAGTCAATAAAGAACACCGGGGAGCTGTTTTTT	CASSQSIKNTGELFF
many	TRBD1	TRBV5-1	TRBJ1-6	TGCGCCAGCAGCGCATCAGGGGGCTCCTATAATTCACCCCTCCACTTT	CASSASGGSYNSPLHF
many	TRBD1	TRBV3-1	TRBJ1-2	TGTGCCAGCAGCCCCGACCGGACAGGAGCTAACTATGGCTACACCTTC	CASSPDRTGANYGYTF
many	.	TRBV5-1	TRBJ2-7	TGCGCCAGCAGCTTTGACCGGACCACCTACCTCGAGCAGTACTTC	CASSFDRTTYLEQYF
few	TRBD1	TRBV28	TRBJ2-2	TGTGCCAGCAGGATCCCGGGACAGGGGGCGATCGGGGACCTGTTTTTT	CASRIPGQGAIGDLFF
few	.	TRBV7-2	TRBJ2-3	TGTGCCAGCAGCCCCGATCATACGCAGTATTTT	CASSPDHTQYF
few	TRBD2	TRBV12-3/TRBV12-4	TRBJ2-5	TGTGCCAGCAGTGTCCGGGAGGACCAAGAGACCCAGTACTTC	CASSVREDQETQYF
many	TRBD1	TRBV11-2	TRBJ1-1	TGTGCCAGCAGCGTCTGGACAGGGACGAACACTGAAGCTTTCTTT	CASSVWTGTNTEAFF
many	.	TRBV2	TRBJ1-5	TGTGCCAGCGGTGACGGGAGCAATCAGCCCCAGCATTTT	CASGDGSNQPQHF
many	.	TRBV18	TRBJ2-2	TGTGCCAGCTCACCAGGGCAGGGCACCGGGGAGCTGTTTTTT	CASSPGQGTGELFF
few	.	TRBV9	TRBJ2-3	TGTGCCAGCAGCGTAGGGGGGGCAGATACGCAGTATTTT	CASSVGGADTQYF
few	TRBD1	TRBV4-2	TRBJ1-5	TGTGCCAGCAGCCAAGATGAGGGGGCAATCCATCAGCCCCAGCATTTT	CASSQDEGAIHQPQHF
few	.	TRBV20-1	TRBJ2-7	TGCAGTGCTAGAGACGAACCCTACGAGCAGTACTTC	CSARDEPYEQYF
many	TRBD2	TRBV6-2/TRBV6-3	TRBJ2-4	TGTGCCAGCAGTTACCGGACTAGCGGGGGAAACATTCAGTACTTC	CASSYRTSGGNIQYF
few	.	TRBV11-3	TRBJ2-1	TGTGCCAGCAGCTCACGACCTAATGAGCAGTTCTTC	CASSSRPNEQFF
.	TRBD1	TRBV27	TRBJ1-2	TGTGCCAGCAGTCGGTCCGGACAGGGGGCGGGCTACACCTTC	CASSRSGQGAGYTF
.	.	TRBV2	TRBJ1-1	TGTGCCAGCCTTTCTCTGACCCTTGAAGCTTTCTTT	CASLSLTLEAFF
many	.	TRBV9	TRBJ1-1	TGTGCCAGCAGCCCCGGGGGGGCGAGTGAAGCTTTCTTT	CASSPGGASEAFF
many	.	TRBV20-1	TRBJ2-3	TGCAGTGCTAGAGTGGCCATTAGCACAGATACGCAGTATTTT	CSARVAISTDTQYF
many	.	TRBV5-1	TRBJ1-2	TGCGCCAGCAGCTTGGACGGGGGAGGTGGCTACACCTTC	CASSLDGGGGYTF
.	TRBD2	TRBV7-3	TRBJ2-3	TGTGCCAGCAGCTATAATAGCGGGAGTACGCAGTATTTT	CASSYNSGSTQYF
many	.	TRBV6-2/TRBV6-3	TRBJ2-7	TGTGCCAGCAGTTATGATGGGGCTTCCTACGAGCAGTACTTC	CASSYDGASYEQYF
.	TRBD1	TRBV27	TRBJ1-1	TGTGCCAGCAGTCCAAACGACAGGGGGGGGACTGAAGCTTTCTTT	CASSPNDRGGTEAFF
.	.	TRBV21-1	TRBJ1-1	TGTGCCAGCCAGTCGACTGGGGTGAACACTGAAGCTTTCTTT	CASQSTGVNTEAFF
many	.	TRBV20-1	TRBJ2-3	TGCAGTGCTAGAGATCCGAGCGGAATCCGCACAGATACGCAGTATTTT	CSARDPSGIRTDTQYF
.	.	TRBV4-1	TRBJ2-6	TGCGCCAGCAGCCATATTGCGTCTGGGGCCAACGTCCTGACTTTC	CASSHIASGANVLTF
many	.	TRBV9	TRBJ1-3	TGTGCCAGCAGCGTAGGAGGCAGCTCGGGAAACACCATATATTTT	CASSVGGSSGNTIYF
many	.	TRBV29-1	TRBJ2-7	TGCAGCGTTGATTCAGGGTCAGGCTCCGAGCAGTACTTC	CSVDSGSGSEQYF
many	.	TRBV6-4	TRBJ2-1	TGTGCCAGCAGTGACTCGGTAGGCTCCTACAATGAGCAGTTCTTC	CASSDSVGSYNEQFF
.	.	TRBV7-1	TRBJ1-1	TGTGCCAGCAGCTCGCGGAAGGGGGGGATTTACGCTGAAGCTTTCTTT	CASSSRKGGIYAEAFF
many	.	TRBV20-1	TRBJ1-5	TGCAGTGCTAGAGATCTAGCCGGGAATCAGCCCCAGCATTTT	CSARDLAGNQPQHF
many	TRBD1	TRBV3-1	TRBJ2-7	TGTGCCAGCAGCCGTGGGACAGGGGAAGCCTACGAGCAGTACTTC	CASSRGTGEAYEQYF
many	.	TRBV12-3/TRBV12-4	TRBJ2-3	TGTGCCAGCAGTTCCCGGCCGCTTTTTAGCACAGATACGCAGTATTTT	CASSSRPLFSTDTQYF
few	.	TRBV18	TRBJ2-2	TGTGCCAGCTCATGGGACACCGACGGCACCGGGGAGCTGTTTTTT	CASSWDTDGTGELFF
many	TRBD2	TRBV27	TRBJ2-1	TGTGCCAGCAGTCCGCCGGGACTAGCGGGAGTAAACGAGCAGTTCTTC	CASSPPGLAGVNEQFF
many	.	TRBV4-3	TRBJ2-2	TGCGCCAGCAGCCAAAAAACAGAACTCGTAGGGGAGCTGTTTTTT	CASSQKTELVGELFF
many	.	TRBV5-1	TRBJ1-6	TGCGCCAGCAGCTTTCAACAGGCCGATAATTCACCCCTCCACTTT	CASSFQQADNSPLHF
many	TRBD1	TRBV4-2	TRBJ1-1	TGTGCCAGCAGCCCCGGGACAGGGGGAATCATGAACACTGAAGCTTTCTTT	CASSPGTGGIMNTEAFF
.	TRBD1	TRBV29-1	TRBJ2-7	TGCAGCATATTTACTGGGGACAGAGGCAACGAGCAGTACTTC	CSIFTGDRGNEQYF
many	TRBD1	TRBV6-2/TRBV6-3	TRBJ2-1	TGTGCCGCCCCGGGACAGGGGGCGTTTGAGCAGTTCTTC	CAAPGQGAFEQFF
few	.	TRBV5-1	TRBJ1-2	TGCGCCAGCAGCTCATCAGGGAGAAATGGCTACACCTTC	CASSSSGRNGYTF
.	TRBD2	TRBV5-4	TRBJ2-1	TGTGCCAGCAGCTTGCCGCTGCGGGGGGTATACAATGAGCAGTTCTTC	CASSLPLRGVYNEQFF
many	TRBD1	TRBV7-9	TRBJ1-1	TGTGCCAGCAGCGAGGGAGGGGGCTTGGGGTACACTGAAGCTTTCTTT	CASSEGGGLGYTEAFF
many	.	TRBV24-1	TRBJ2-5	TGTGCCACCAGTCAGGGCGCGGAGACCCAGTACTTC	CATSQGAETQYF
.	.	TRBV2	TRBJ2-2	TGTGCCAGCAATCGGGCGGAGAACACCGGGGAGCTGTTTTTT	CASNRAENTGELFF
few	.	TRBV7-3	TRBJ2-2	TGTGCCAGCAGCTCGAGGTCGAACACCGGGGAGCTGTTTTTT	CASSSRSNTGELFF
.	.	TRBV28	TRBJ2-1	TGTGCCATCAGTTTATCGTCTCTTGGCCGTAAAACCTCCTACAATGAGCAGTTCTTC	CAISLSSLGRKTSYNEQFF
many	.	TRBV20-1	TRBJ1-2	TGCAGTGCTGCTTCGGGTCCCTATGGCTACACCTTC	CSAASGPYGYTF
many	.	TRBV20-1	TRBJ2-5	TGCAGTGCTACAAGTCAATCATCCCAGTACTTC	CSATSQSSQYF
many	TRBD1	TRBV9	TRBJ2-1	TGTGCCAGCAGCGTAGCTAGCGACAGGGGTACCTACAATGAGCAGTTCTTC	CASSVASDRGTYNEQFF
many	.	TRBV20-1	TRBJ2-7	TGCTGTGCTAGATCGGAGATCCCGACAGGGAGGTACGAGCAGTACTTC	CCARSEIPTGRYEQYF